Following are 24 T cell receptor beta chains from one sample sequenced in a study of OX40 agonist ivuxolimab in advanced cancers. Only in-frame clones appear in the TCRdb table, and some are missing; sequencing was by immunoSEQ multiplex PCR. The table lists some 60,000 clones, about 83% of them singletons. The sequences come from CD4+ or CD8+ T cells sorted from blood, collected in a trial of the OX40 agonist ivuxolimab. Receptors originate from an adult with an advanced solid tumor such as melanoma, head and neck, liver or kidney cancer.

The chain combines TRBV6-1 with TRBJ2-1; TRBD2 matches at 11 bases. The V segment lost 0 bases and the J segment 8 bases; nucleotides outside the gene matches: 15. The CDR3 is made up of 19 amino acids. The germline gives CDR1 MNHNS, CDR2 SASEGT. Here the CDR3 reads CASSEAGLAGGRLFYEQFF. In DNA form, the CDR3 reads TGTGCCAGCAGTGAAGCGGGCCTAGCGGGGGGAAGGTTATTTTATGAGCAGTTCTTC.

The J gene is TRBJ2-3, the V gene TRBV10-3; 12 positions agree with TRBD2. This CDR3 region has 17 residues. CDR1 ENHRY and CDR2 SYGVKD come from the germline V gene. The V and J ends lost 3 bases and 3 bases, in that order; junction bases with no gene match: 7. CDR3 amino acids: CAISDLRTSGMTDTQYF. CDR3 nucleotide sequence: TGTGCCATCAGTGACCTTAGGACTAGCGGGATGACAGATACGCAGTATTTT.

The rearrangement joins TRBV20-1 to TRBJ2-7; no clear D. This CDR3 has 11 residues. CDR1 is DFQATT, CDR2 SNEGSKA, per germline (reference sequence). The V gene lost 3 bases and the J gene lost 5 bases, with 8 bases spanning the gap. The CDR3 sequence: CSASRPNEQYF. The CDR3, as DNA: TGCAGTGCTAGCAGGCCCAACGAGCAGTACTTC.

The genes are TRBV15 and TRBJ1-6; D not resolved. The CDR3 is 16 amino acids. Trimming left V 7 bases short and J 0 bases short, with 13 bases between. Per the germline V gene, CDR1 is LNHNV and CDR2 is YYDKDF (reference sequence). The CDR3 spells CATKTSKSSYNSPLHF. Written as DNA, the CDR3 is TGTGCCACCAAGACCTCGAAAAGCTCCTATAATTCACCCCTCCACTTT.

The chain's CDR3 is CASSQSGQGRKDTQYF. CDR3 DNA: TGCGCCAGCAGCCAGTCGGGACAGGGGAGAAAAGATACGCAGTATTTT. This chain connects TRBV4-1 to TRBJ2-3; TRBD1 agrees at 10 bases. V dropped 3 bases and J dropped 5; count of bases not matched to a gene: 8. CDR1 and CDR2 from the germline V gene are MGHRA and YSYEKL. The CDR3 has 16 residues.

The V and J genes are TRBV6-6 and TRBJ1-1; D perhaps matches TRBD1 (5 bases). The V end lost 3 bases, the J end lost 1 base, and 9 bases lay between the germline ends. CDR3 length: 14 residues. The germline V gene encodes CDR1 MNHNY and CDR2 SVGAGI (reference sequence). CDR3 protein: CASSYQTENTEAFF. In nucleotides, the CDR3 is TGTGCCAGCAGTTATCAGACAGAGAACACTGAAGCTTTCTTT.

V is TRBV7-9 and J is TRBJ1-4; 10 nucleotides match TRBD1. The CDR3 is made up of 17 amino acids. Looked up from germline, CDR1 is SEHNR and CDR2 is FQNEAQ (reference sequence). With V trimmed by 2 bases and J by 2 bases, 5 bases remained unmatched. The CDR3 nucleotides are TGTGCCAGCAGCTTAACGGGACAGGGGACTACTAATGAAAAACTGTTTTTT. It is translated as CASSLTGQGTTNEKLFF.

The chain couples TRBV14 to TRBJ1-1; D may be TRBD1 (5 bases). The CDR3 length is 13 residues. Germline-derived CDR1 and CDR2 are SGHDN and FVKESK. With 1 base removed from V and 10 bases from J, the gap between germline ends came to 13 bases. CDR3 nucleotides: TGTGCCAGCAGCCAAGGTCAGGGCTTAGGAGCTTTCTTT. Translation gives CASSQGQGLGAFF. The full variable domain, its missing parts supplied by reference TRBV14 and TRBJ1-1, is EAGVTQFPSHSVIEKGQTVTLRCDPISGHDNLYWYRRVMGKEIKFLLHFVKESKQDESGMPNNRFLAERTGGTYSTLKVQPAELEDSGVYFCASSQGQGLGAFFGQGTRLTVV.

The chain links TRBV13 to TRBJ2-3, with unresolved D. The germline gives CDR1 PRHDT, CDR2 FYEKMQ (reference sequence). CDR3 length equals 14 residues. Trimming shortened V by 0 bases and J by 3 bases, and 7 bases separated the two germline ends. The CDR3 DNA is TGTGCCAGCAGCTTAGGTCTGCAGACAGATACGCAGTATTTT. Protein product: CASSLGLQTDTQYF. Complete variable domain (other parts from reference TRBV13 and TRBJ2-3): AAGVIQSPRHLIKEKRETATLKCYPIPRHDTVYWYQQGPGQDPQFLISFYEKMQSDKGSIPDRFSAQQFSDYHSELNMSSLELGDSALYFCASSLGLQTDTQYFGPGTRLTVL.

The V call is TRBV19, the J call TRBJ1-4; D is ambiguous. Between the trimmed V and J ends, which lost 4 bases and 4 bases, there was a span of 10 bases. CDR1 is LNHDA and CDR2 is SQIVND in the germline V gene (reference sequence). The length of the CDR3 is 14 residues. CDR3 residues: CASSTRAFNEKLFF. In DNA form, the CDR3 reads TGTGCCAGTAGTACCCGGGCCTTTAATGAAAAACTGTTTTTT. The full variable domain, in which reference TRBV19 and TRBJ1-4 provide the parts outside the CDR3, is DGGITQSPKYLFRKEGQNVTLSCEQNLNHDAMYWYRQDPGQGLRLIYYSQIVNDFQKGDIAEGYSVSREKKESFPLTVTSAQKNPTAFYLCASSTRAFNEKLFFGSGTQLSVL.

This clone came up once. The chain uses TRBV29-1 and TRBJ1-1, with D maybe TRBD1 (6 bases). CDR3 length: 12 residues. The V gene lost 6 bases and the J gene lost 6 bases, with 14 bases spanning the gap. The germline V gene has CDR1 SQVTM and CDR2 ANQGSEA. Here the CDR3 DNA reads TGCAGCGTCGGGATCGGGACACCTGAAGCTTTCTTT. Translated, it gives CSVGIGTPEAFF.

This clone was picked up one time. CDR3 DNA sequence: TGCGCCAGCAGCTTGGCCGGGACAGGGGTGGTGAACACTGAAGCTTTCTTT. Encoded protein: CASSLAGTGVVNTEAFF. The rearrangement joins TRBV5-1 to TRBJ1-1; the match to TRBD1 covers 10 bases. The J segment lost 0 bases and the V segment lost 0 bases, leaving 5 bases of the junction unmatched. The CDR3 has 17 residues. Germline CDR1 reads SGHRS; CDR2 reads YFSETQ.

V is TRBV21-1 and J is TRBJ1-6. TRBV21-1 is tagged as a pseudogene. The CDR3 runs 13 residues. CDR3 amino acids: CAGAGCCNSPLHF. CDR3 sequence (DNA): TGTGCCGGAGCCGGGTGTTGCAATTCACCCCTCCACTTT.

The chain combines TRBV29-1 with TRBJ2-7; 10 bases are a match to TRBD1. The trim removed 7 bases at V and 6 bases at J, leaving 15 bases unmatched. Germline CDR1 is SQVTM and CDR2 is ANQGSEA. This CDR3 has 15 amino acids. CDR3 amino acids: CSASESGTGESEQYF. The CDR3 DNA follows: TGCAGCGCTTCCGAGTCTGGGACAGGGGAGTCCGAGCAGTACTTC.

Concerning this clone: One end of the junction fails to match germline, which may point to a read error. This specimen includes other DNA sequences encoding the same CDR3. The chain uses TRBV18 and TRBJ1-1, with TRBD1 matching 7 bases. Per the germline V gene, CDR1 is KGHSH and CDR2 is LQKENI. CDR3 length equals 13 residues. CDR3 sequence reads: CASSPGQDTEAFF. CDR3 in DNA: TGTGCCAGCTCACCCGGACAGGACACTGAGGCTTTCTTT.

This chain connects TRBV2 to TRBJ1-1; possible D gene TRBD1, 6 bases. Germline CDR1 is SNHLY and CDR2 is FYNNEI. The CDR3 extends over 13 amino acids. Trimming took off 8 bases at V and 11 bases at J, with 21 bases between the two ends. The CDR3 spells CASEEGQGRRAFF. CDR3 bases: TGTGCCAGCGAGGAGGGGCAGGGGCGGAGGGCTTTCTTT. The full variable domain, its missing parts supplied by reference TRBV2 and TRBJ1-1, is EPEVTQTPSHQVTQMGQEVILRCVPISNHLYFYWYRQILGQKVEFLVSFYNNEISEKSEIFDDQFSVERPDGSNFTLKIRSTKLEDSAMYFCASEEGQGRRAFFGQGTRLTVV.

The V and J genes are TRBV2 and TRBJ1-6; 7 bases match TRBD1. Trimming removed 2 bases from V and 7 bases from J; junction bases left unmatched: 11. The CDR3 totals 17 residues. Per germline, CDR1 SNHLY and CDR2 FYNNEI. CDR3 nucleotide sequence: TGTGCCAGCAGTGAAAACAGGGGACTGGTTTTCAATTCACCCCTCCACTTT. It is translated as CASSENRGLVFNSPLHF.

CDR3: CASSLRLATATGELFF. DNA of the CDR3: TGTGCCAGCAGCCTAAGGTTAGCGACGGCCACCGGGGAGCTGTTTTTT. The chain links TRBV7-2 to TRBJ2-2, with a possible D match to TRBD2 (5 bases). There are 16 residues in the CDR3. Germline V lookup: CDR1 SGHTA, CDR2 FQGNSA. V was trimmed by 5 bases and J by 4 bases, leaving 17 bases between them.

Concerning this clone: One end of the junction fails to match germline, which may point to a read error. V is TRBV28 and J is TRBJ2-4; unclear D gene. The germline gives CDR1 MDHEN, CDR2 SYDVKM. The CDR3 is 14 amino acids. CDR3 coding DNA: TGTGTCAGCAGTTCATGGTTGTCCAAAAACATTCAGTACTTC. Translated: CVSSSWLSKNIQYF.

The CDR3 reads CASSLDSGSTDTQYF. CDR3 bases: TGTGCCAGCAGCTTGGATTCCGGCAGCACAGATACGCAGTATTTT. J is TRBJ2-3 and V is TRBV5-4; the D is unclear. CDR3 size: 15 residues. Trimming shortened V by 0 bases and J by 0 bases, and 8 bases separated the two germline ends. CDR1 is SGHNT, CDR2 YYREEE, per germline (reference sequence).

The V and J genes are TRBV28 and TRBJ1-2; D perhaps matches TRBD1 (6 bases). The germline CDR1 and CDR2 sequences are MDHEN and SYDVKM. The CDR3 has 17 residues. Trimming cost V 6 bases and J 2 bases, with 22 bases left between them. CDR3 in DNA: TGTGCCAGCAGAGCTCTGGGGGCAGGCGATCTCAACTATGGCTACACCTTC. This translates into CASRALGAGDLNYGYTF.

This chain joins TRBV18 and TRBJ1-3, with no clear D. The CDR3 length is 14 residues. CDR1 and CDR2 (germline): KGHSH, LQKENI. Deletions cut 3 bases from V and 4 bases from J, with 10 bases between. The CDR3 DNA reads TGTGCCAGCTCACCCGGGATGCGGGGAAACACCATATATTTT. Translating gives CASSPGMRGNTIYF.

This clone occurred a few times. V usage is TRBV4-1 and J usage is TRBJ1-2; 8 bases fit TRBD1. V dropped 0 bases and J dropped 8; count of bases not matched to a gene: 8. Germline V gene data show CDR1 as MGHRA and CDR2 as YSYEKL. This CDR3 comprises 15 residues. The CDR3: CASSQEAQGAGGYTF. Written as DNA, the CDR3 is TGCGCCAGCAGCCAAGAAGCTCAGGGGGCGGGAGGCTACACCTTC.

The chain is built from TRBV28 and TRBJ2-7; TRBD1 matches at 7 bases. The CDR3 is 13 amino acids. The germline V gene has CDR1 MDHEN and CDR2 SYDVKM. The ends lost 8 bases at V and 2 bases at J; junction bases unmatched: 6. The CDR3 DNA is TGTGCCAGCGCCTTGAGGGGGCCCTACGAGCAGTACTTC. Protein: CASALRGPYEQYF.